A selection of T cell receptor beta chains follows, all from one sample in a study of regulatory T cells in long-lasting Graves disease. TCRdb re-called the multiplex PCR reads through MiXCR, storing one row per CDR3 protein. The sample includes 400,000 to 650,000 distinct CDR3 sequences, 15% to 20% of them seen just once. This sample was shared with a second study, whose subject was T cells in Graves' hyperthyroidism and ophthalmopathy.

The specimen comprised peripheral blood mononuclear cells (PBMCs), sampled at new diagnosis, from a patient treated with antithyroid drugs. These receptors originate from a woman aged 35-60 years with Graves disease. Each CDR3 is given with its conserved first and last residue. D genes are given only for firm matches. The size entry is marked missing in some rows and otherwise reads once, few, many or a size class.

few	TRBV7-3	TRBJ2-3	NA	TGTGCCAGCAGCGCGGGGCTTAGCACAGATACGCAGTATTTT	CASSAGLSTDTQYF
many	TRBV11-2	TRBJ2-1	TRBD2	TGTGCCAGCAGCTTAGAAGGACTAGCGGGGTTCAATGAGCAGTTCTTC	CASSLEGLAGFNEQFF
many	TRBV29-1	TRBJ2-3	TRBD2	TGCAGCGTGGACCTTTCGGGACTAGCAACAGATACGCAGTATTTT	CSVDLSGLATDTQYF
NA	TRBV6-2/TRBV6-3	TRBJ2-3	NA	TGTGCCAGCAGTTACGGGCCAGGGTCGTCCACAGATACGCAGTATTTT	CASSYGPGSSTDTQYF
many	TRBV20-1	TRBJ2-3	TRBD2	TGCAGTGCTACCCCGAATAGCGGGAGCACAGATACGCAGTATTTT	CSATPNSGSTDTQYF
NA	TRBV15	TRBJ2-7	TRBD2	TGTGCCACCAGCAGGAGGACTAGCGGGGGAAGCTACGAGCAGTACTTC	CATSRRTSGGSYEQYF
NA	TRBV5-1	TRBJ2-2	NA	TGCGCCAGCAGCTCGAGAGGACAGAACAGAGCCGGGGAGCTGTTTTTT	CASSSRGQNRAGELFF
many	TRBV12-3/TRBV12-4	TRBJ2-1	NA	TGTGCCAGCCAGTTCTTGGGGGGCGTGTACAATGAGCAGTTCTTC	CASQFLGGVYNEQFF
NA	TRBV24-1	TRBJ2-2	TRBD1	TGTGCCACCAGTGATGCCGGACAGGGCCTAACCGGGGAGCTGTTTTTT	CATSDAGQGLTGELFF
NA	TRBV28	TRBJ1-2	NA	TGTGCCAGCAGTTTGAACGTTGGCTACACCTTC	CASSLNVGYTF
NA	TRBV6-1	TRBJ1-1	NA	TGTGCCAGCAGTGAGTTGGTAGGGACCGGAGCTTTCTTT	CASSELVGTGAFF
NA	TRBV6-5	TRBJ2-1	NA	TGTGCCAGCAGTTACCGGGATAGCATCAATGAGCAGTTCTTC	CASSYRDSINEQFF
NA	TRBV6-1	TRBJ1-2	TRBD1	TGTGCCAGCAGTGACCTCCGGGACAGGGGATCCCTCAACTATGGCTACACCTTC	CASSDLRDRGSLNYGYTF
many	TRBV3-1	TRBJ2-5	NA	TGTGCCAGCAGCTGGACGCGCAAAGAGACCCAGTACTTC	CASSWTRKETQYF
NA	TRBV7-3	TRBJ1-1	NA	TGTGCCAGCAGCTTAGAGCCCCTGGACACTGAAGCTTTCTTT	CASSLEPLDTEAFF
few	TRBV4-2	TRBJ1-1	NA	TGTGCCAGCAGCCAAGATAAACAGGAAGCTTTCTTT	CASSQDKQEAFF
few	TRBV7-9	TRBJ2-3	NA	TGTGCCAGCAGCTTAGTACAAATTACTAGCACAGATACGCAGTATTTT	CASSLVQITSTDTQYF
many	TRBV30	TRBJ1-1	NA	TGTGCCTGGAGTGTCCAGGGGTACACTGAAGCTTTCTTT	CAWSVQGYTEAFF
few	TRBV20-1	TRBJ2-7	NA	TGCAGTGCTAGCCAAGGGACCGAGTCCTACGAGCAGTACTTC	CSASQGTESYEQYF
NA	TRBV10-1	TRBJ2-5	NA	TGCGCCAGCAGGAGGGGGGACGCGGGACACCAAGAGACCCAGTACTTC	CASRRGDAGHQETQYF
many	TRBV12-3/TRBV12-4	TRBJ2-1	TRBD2	TGTGCCAGCAGTTCCGGAACTAGCGGGGGTTACAATGAGCAGTTCTTC	CASSSGTSGGYNEQFF
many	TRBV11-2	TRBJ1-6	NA	TGTGCCAGCAGCTCGGCCGGGCCCCTAGGGGGTTCACCCCTCCACTTT	CASSSAGPLGGSPLHF
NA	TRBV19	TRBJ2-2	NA	TGTGCCAGTAGTATAGGGAGAGGGACCCTTACCGGGGAGCTGTTTTTT	CASSIGRGTLTGELFF
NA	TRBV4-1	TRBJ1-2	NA	TGCGCCAGCAGCCAAGATCAGAAGGGAATCTATGGCTACACCTTC	CASSQDQKGIYGYTF
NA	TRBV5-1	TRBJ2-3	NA	TGCGCCAGCAGCGCCAGACAGAATACAGATACGCAGTATTTT	CASSARQNTDTQYF
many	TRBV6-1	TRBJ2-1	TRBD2	TGTGCCAGCAGTGATAGGACTAGCAGGGATGAGCAGTTCTTC	CASSDRTSRDEQFF
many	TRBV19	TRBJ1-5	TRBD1	TGTGCCAGTAGTCCACTTAACAGGGGTGATCAGCCCCAGCATTTT	CASSPLNRGDQPQHF
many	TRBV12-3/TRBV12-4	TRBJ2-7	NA	TGTGCCAGCAGTTACTCCGACAGATCCTCCTACGAGCAGTACTTC	CASSYSDRSSYEQYF
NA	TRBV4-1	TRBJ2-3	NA	TGCGCCAGCAGCCAAGATGGGCAGGGCACAGATACGCAGTATTTT	CASSQDGQGTDTQYF
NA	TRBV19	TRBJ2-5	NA	TGTGCCAGTAGTACAGGCGCCTCATCAATGGGGGGAGAGACCCAGTACTTC	CASSTGASSMGGETQYF
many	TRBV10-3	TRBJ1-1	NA	TGTGCCATCAGTGAGGGCAGGGCGGGGAACACTGAAGCTTTCTTT	CAISEGRAGNTEAFF
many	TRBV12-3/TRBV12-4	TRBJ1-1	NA	TGTGCCTCGGAACGAACAGAACAAACTGAAGCTTTCTTT	CASERTEQTEAFF
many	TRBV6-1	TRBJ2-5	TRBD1	TGTGCCAGCCGGAAGGACAGGCCTGCAGAGACCCAGTACTTC	CASRKDRPAETQYF
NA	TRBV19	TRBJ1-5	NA	TGTGCCAGTAGTAGGGGGTTTGATCAGCCCCAGCATTTT	CASSRGFDQPQHF
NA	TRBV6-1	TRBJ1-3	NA	TGTGCCAGCTTACTGTTCTCTGGAAACACCATATATTTT	CASLLFSGNTIYF
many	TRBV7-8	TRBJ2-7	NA	TGTGCCAGCAGCCTTCGACAGCTAGCCTACGAGCAGTACTTC	CASSLRQLAYEQYF
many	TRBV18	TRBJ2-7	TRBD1	TGTGCCAGCTCACCACCGTTCGGGACAGGGTCCTACGAGCAGTACTTC	CASSPPFGTGSYEQYF
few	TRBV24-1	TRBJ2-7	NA	TGTGCCACCAGTGACCGGGACGGCTTCTACGAGCAGTACTTC	CATSDRDGFYEQYF
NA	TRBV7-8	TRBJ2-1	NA	TGTGCCAGCAGCACATCCGCATATGGCAATGAGCAGTTCTTC	CASSTSAYGNEQFF
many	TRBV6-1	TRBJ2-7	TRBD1	TGTGCCAGCAGCCGACAGGGGCAGTACGAGCAGTACTTC	CASSRQGQYEQYF
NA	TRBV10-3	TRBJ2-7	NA	TGTGCCATCGGCTCCGGGGTTGGGGGGGGCCCAAACGAGCAGTACTTC	CAIGSGVGGGPNEQYF
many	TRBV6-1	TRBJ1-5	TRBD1	TGTGCCAGCAGTGAGGGGGACAGGGGGTATCAGCCCCAGCATTTT	CASSEGDRGYQPQHF
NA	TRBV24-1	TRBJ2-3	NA	TGTGCCACCAGTGATCCGGGAGTCACAGATACGCAGTATTTT	CATSDPGVTDTQYF
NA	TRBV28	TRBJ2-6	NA	TGTGCCAGCAGTTTGTTCCGGGCCAACGTCCTGACTTTC	CASSLFRANVLTF
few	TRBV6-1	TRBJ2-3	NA	TGTGCCAGCAGTGAAATTAATAGTGCGCAGTATTTT	CASSEINSAQYF
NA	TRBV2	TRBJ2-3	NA	TGTGCCAGCAGTGAAGGAGTCTTTAGCACAGATACGCAGTATTTT	CASSEGVFSTDTQYF
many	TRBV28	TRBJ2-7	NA	TGTGCCAGCAGTCAGCCTACCCCTCCCGGGTACGAGCAGTACTTC	CASSQPTPPGYEQYF
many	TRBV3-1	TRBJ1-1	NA	TGTGCCAGCAGCCCGGACGTGGTGCTGAACACTGAAGCTTTCTTT	CASSPDVVLNTEAFF
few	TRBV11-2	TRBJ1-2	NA	TGTGCCAGCAGCCGGATACGCCAACGTCATGGCTACACCTTC	CASSRIRQRHGYTF
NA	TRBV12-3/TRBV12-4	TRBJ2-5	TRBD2	TGTGCCAGCAGCCGACTAGCGGGGGAGCAAGAGACCCAGTACTTC	CASSRLAGEQETQYF
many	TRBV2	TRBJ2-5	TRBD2	TGTGCCAGCAGCTCCCAGGGCCTAGCGGGAGGGGAGACCCAGTACTTC	CASSSQGLAGGETQYF
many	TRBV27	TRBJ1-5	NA	TGTGCCAGCACCCTCGTGGGGGAGCCCGGTCAGCCCCAGCATTTT	CASTLVGEPGQPQHF
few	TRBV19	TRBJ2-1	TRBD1	TGTGCCAGTAGCGACAGGGGGTGGGAGCAGTTCTTC	CASSDRGWEQFF
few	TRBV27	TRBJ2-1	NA	TGTGCCAGCAGCCTATTAACGGCTAGCATCAAGGGTGAGCAGTTCTTC	CASSLLTASIKGEQFF
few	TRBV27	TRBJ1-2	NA	TGTGCCAGCAGTTTAGAGCCGAGGACTTACTATGGCTACACCTTC	CASSLEPRTYYGYTF